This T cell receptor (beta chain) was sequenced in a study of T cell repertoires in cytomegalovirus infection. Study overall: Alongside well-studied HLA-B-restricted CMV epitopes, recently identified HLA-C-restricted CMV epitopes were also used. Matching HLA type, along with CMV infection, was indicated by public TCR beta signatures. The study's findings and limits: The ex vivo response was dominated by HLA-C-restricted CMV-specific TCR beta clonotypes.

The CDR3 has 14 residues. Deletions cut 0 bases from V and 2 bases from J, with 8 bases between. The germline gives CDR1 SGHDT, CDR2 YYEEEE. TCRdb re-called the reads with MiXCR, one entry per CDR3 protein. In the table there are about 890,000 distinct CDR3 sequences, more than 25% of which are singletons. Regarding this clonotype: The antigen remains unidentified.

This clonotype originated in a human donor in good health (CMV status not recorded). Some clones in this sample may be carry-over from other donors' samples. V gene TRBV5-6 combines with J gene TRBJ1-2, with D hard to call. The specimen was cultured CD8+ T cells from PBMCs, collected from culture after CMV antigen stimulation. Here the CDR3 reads CASSLVPENYGYTF. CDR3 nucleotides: TGTGCCAGCAGCTTGGTCCCGGAGAACTATGGCTACACCTTC.